The clone carrying this T cell receptor beta chain was observed many times. As the template, RNA transcripts were used to amplify TCR beta CDR3 regions. First-round RT-PCR relied on HTBI primers, and a second-round multiplex PCR came next. From the multiplex PCR reads, TCRdb called clonotypes with MiXCR, one entry per CDR3 protein. The repertoire holds approximately 150,000 distinct CDR3 sequences, with roughly 36% as singletons. The sample belongs to a study of Graves' ophthalmopathy and Graves' hyperthyroidism. Germline loops: CDR1 GTSNPN, CDR2 SVGIG (reference sequence). The CDR3 has 15 residues. V trimming: 1 base; J trimming: 2 bases; junction bases outside the gene matches: 7.

The receptor was derived from a man aged 25-45 years with Graves' ophthalmopathy. The rearrangement links TRBV30 to TRBJ1-1, with 7 bases that match TRBD1. The sequencing input was peripheral blood. The CDR3: CAWSASGTVNTEAFF. CDR3 sequence (DNA): TGTGCCTGGAGTGCCTCCGGGACAGTAAACACTGAAGCTTTCTTT.